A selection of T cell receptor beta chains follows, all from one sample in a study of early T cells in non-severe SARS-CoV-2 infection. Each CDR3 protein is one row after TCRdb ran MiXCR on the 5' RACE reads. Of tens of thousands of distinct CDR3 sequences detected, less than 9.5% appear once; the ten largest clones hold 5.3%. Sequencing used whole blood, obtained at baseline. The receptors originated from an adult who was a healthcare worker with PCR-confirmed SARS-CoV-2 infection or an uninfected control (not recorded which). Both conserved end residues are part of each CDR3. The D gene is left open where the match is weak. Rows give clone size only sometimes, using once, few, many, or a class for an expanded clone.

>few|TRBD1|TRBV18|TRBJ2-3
TGTGCCAGCTCAAAGGACAGGGTGGATAATACGCAGTATTTT
CASSKDRVDNTQYF
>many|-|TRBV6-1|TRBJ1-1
TGTGCCAGCAGGGGACGGCGATCGGAAGCTTTCTTT
CASRGRRSEAFF
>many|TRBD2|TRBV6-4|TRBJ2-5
TGTGCCAGCAGTAGACTAGCGGGCACTCAAGAGACCCAGTACTTC
CASSRLAGTQETQYF
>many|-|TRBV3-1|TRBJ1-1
TGTGCCAGCAGCCTTTCACGAGGTACTGAAGCTTTCTTT
CASSLSRGTEAFF
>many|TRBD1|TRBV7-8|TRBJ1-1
TGTGCCAGCAGCTCCAGACAGGGGGGCACTGAAGTTTTCTTT
CASSSRQGGTEVFF
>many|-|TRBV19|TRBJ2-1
TGTGCCTGCGGGTTGGGTATATACAATGAGCAGTTCTTC
CACGLGIYNEQFF
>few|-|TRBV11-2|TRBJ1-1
TGTGCCAGCAGCTCCCGGGTATTCCTGAACACTGAAGCTTTCTTT
CASSSRVFLNTEAFF
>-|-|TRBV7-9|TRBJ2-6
TGTGCCAGCGTTGCTGGGGCCAACGTCCTGACTTTC
CASVAGANVLTF
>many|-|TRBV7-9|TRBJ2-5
TGTGCCAGCAGCTTAAACCCAGTTGGAGAGACCCAGTACTTC
CASSLNPVGETQYF
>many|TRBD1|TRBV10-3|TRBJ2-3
TGTGCCATCAGCCCGGCAATGACAGGGGGACAAGATACGCAGTATTTT
CAISPAMTGGQDTQYF
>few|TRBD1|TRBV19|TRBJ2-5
TGTGCCAGTAGTCCCCCCCGAGGACAGGGGGAGACCCAGTACTTC
CASSPPRGQGETQYF
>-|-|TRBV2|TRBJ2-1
TGTGCCAGCAGTGAAAGGGGGGACACCTACAATGAGCAGTTCTTC
CASSERGDTYNEQFF
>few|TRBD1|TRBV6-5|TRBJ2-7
TGTGCCAGCCGAAGGACAGGGGTCTACTACGAGCAGTACTTC
CASRRTGVYYEQYF
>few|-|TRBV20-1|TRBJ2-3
TGCAGTGCTAGAGGCACCAGGGGAGTAAAAAAATCGGATACGCAGTATTTT
CSARGTRGVKKSDTQYF
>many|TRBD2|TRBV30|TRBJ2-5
TGTGCCTGGAGTCCTCGGGTTAGCGGGAGCTCAAACTTCACAGAGACCCAGTACTTC
CAWSPRVSGSSNFTETQYF
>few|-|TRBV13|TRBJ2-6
TGTGCCAGCAGCCCCCCAGGAGGGGTCTCTGGGGCCAACGTCCTGACTTTC
CASSPPGGVSGANVLTF
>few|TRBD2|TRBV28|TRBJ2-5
TGTGCCAGCAGAGCGGGAAGTTTTGAAGAGACCCAGTACTTC
CASRAGSFEETQYF
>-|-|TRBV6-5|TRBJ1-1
TGTGCCAGCAGTTACGGCGCAGGGAATATGAACACTGAAGCTTTCTTT
CASSYGAGNMNTEAFF
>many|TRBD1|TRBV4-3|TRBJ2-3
TGCGCCAGCACCCGACAGGGGTCTACCACAGATACGCAGTATTTT
CASTRQGSTTDTQYF
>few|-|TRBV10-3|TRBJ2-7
TGTGCCATCAGTGATCCGGGACTCTCCTACGAGCAGTACTTC
CAISDPGLSYEQYF